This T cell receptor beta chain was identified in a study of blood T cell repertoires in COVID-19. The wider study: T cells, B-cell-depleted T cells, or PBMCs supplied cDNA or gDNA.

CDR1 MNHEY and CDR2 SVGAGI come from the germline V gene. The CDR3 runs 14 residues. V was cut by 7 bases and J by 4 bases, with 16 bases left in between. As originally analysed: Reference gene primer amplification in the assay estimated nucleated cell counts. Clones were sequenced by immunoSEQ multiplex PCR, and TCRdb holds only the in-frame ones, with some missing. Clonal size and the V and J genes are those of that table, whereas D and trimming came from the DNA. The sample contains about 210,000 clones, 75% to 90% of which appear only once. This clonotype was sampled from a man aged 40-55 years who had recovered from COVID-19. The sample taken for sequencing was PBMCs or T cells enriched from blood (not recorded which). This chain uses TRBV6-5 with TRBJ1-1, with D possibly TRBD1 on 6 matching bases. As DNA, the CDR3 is TGTGCCAGCACTCAAGAAGGGGGGGGCACTGAAGCTTTCTTT. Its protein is CASTQEGGGTEAFF.